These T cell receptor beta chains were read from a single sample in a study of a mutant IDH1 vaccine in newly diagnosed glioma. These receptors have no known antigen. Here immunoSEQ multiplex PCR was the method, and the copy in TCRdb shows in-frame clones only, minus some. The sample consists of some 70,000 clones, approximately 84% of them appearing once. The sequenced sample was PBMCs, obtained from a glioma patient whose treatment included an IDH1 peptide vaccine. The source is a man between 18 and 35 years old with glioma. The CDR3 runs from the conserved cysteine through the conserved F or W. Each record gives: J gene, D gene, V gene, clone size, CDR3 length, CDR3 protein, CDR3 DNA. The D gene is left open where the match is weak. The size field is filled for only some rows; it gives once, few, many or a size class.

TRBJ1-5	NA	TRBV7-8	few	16	CASSSRAQDPNQPQHF	TGTGCCAGCAGCTCCCGGGCCCAGGACCCTAATCAGCCCCAGCATTTT
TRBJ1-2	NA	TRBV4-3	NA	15	CASSQEGTRAYGYTF	TGCGCCAGCAGCCAAGAGGGTACGAGGGCCTATGGCTACACCTTC
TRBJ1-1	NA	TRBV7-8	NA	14	CASRNQGGDTEAFF	TGTGCCAGCAGAAATCAGGGAGGGGACACTGAAGCTTTCTTT
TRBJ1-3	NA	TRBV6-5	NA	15	CASSYQNRAGNTIYF	TGTGCCAGCAGTTATCAAAACAGGGCTGGAAACACCATATATTTT
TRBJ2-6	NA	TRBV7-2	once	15	CASSFWEAGANVLTF	TGTGCCAGCAGTTTTTGGGAGGCTGGGGCCAACGTCCTGACTTTC
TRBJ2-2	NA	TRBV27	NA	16	CASSSWWTVNTGELFF	TGTGCCAGCAGTTCTTGGTGGACAGTGAACACCGGGGAGCTGTTTTTT
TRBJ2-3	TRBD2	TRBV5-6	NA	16	CASSLASGVPLDTQYF	TGTGCCAGCAGCTTGGCTAGCGGGGTTCCACTGGATACGCAGTATTTT
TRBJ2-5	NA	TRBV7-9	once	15	CASSLGFIPQETQYF	TGTGCCAGCAGCTTAGGTTTTATCCCCCAAGAGACCCAGTACTTC
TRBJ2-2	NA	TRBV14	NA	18	CASSRSWGRARDTGELFF	TGTGCCAGCAGCCGAAGTTGGGGCAGGGCACGGGACACCGGGGAGCTGTTTTTT
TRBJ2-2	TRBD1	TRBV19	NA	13	CASRQGLTGELFF	TGTGCCAGTCGACAGGGCCTCACCGGGGAGCTGTTTTTT
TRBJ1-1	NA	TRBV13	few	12	CASSLGGAEAFF	TGTGCCAGCAGCTTAGGGGGAGCTGAAGCTTTCTTT
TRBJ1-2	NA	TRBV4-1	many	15	CASSQDNGFNYGYTF	TGCGCCAGCAGCCAAGATAACGGTTTCAACTATGGCTACACCTTC
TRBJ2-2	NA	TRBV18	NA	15	CASSPPKGGTGELFF	TGTGCCAGCTCACCACCGAAGGGGGGAACCGGGGAGCTGTTTTTT
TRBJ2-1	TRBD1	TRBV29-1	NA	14	CSVLGQGAGYEQFF	TGCAGCGTCCTAGGGCAGGGGGCAGGCTATGAGCAGTTCTTC
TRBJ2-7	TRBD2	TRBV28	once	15	CASSPLAEVSYEQYF	TGTGCCAGCAGCCCACTAGCGGAGGTCTCCTACGAGCAGTACTTC
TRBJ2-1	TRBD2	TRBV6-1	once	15	CASRLLAGEYNEQFF	TGTGCCAGCCGCCTACTAGCGGGAGAGTACAATGAGCAGTTCTTC
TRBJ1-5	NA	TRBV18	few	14	CASSPRVSDQPQHF	TGTGCCAGCTCACCACGAGTTTCGGATCAGCCCCAGCATTTT
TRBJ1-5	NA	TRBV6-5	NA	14	CASSWGHSNQPQHF	TGTGCCAGCAGTTGGGGACATAGCAATCAGCCCCAGCATTTT
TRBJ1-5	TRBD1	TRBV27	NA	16	CASSPGTGGVSQPQHF	TGTGCCAGCAGCCCAGGGACAGGGGGCGTTAGTCAGCCCCAGCATTTT
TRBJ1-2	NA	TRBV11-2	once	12	CASSFNTYGYTF	TGTGCCAGCAGCTTTAATACCTATGGCTACACCTTC
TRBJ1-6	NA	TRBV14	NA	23	CASARSEARIREDSSSYNSPLHF	TGTGCCAGCGCCCGATCCGAGGCCCGGATACGAGAGGATTCGAGCTCCTATAATTCACCCCTCCACTTT
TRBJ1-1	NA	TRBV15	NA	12	CATSKWGGVAFF	TGTGCCACCAGCAAGTGGGGGGGTGTGGCTTTCTTT
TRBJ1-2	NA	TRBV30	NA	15	CAWSATPGTTGSYTF	TGTGCCTGGAGTGCTACTCCGGGGACAACGGGGAGCTACACCTTC
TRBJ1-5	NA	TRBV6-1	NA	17	CASSEYPGRYSNQPQHF	TGTGCCAGCAGTGAATATCCGGGCAGATATAGCAATCAGCCCCAGCATTTT
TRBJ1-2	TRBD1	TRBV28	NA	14	CASSLPGQGDGYTF	TGTGCCAGCAGTTTACCCGGACAGGGGGACGGCTACACCTTC
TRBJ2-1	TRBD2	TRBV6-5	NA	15	CASSLAGGTYNEQFF	TGTGCCAGCAGCTTAGCGGGAGGAACCTACAATGAGCAGTTCTTC
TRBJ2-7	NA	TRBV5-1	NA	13	CASSDDSSYEQYF	TGCGCCAGCAGCGACGACAGTAGCTACGAGCAGTACTTC
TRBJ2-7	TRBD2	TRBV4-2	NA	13	CASSHNGLAEQYF	TGTGCCAGCAGCCACAACGGACTAGCGGAGCAGTACTTC
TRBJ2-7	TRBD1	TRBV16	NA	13	CASSQDRGNEQYF	TGTGCCAGCAGCCAAGACAGGGGAAACGAGCAGTACTTC
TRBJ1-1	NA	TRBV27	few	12	CASSNSVTEAFF	TGTGCCAGCAGTAACTCGGTCACTGAAGCTTTCTTT
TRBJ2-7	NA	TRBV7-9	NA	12	CASSFSSYEQYF	TGTGCCAGCAGCTTTAGCTCCTACGAGCAGTACTTC
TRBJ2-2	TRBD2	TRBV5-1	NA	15	CASSPGTSWSEELFF	TGCGCCAGCAGCCCCGGGACTAGCTGGTCAGAGGAGCTGTTTTTT
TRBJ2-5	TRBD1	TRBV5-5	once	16	CASSLRDRGMKETQYF	TGTGCCAGCAGCCTGAGGGACAGGGGTATGAAAGAGACCCAGTACTTC
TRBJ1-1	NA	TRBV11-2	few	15	CASSPRGRMNTEAFF	TGTGCCAGCAGCCCAAGGGGGAGGATGAACACTGAAGCTTTCTTT
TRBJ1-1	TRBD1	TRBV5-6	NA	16	CASSFGTGFSLTEAFF	TGTGCCAGCAGCTTCGGGACAGGCTTTAGTCTCACTGAAGCTTTCTTT
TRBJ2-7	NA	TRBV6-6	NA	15	CASSRSGTHSYEQYF	TGTGCCAGCAGTCGATCCGGGACGCACTCCTACGAGCAGTACTTC
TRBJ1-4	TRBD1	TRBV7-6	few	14	CASSLGGGQEKLFF	TGTGCCAGCAGCTTAGGAGGGGGCCAGGAAAAACTGTTTTTT
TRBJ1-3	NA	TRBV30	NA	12	CAWSVLGNTIYF	TGTGCCTGGAGTGTACTTGGAAACACCATATATTTT
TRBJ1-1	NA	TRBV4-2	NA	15	CASTQPGALDTEAFF	TGTGCCAGCACCCAACCAGGGGCACTAGACACTGAAGCTTTCTTT
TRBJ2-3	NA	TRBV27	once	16	CASSLFRPAHIDTQYF	TGTGCCAGCAGTTTATTCCGGCCCGCGCACATAGATACGCAGTATTTT
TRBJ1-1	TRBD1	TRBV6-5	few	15	CASILNRGGDSEAFF	TGTGCCAGCATCCTCAACCGGGGGGGGGACAGTGAAGCTTTCTTT
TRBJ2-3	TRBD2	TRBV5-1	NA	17	CASSLGLAGVRTDTQYF	TGCGCCAGCAGCCTCGGACTAGCGGGAGTCCGCACAGATACGCAGTATTTT
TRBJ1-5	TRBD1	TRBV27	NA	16	CASSFGDRGSGQPQHF	TGTGCCAGCAGTTTCGGAGACAGGGGCTCGGGACAGCCCCAGCATTTT
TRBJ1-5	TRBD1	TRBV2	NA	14	CASTRQGANQPQHF	TGTGCCAGCACCAGACAGGGAGCAAATCAGCCCCAGCATTTT
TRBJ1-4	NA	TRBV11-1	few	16	CASSAGQLATNEKLFF	TGTGCCAGCAGCGCTGGACAGCTGGCAACTAATGAAAAACTGTTTTTT
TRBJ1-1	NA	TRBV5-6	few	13	CASSLGGSTEAFF	TGTGCCAGCAGCTTGGGAGGGAGCACTGAAGCTTTCTTT
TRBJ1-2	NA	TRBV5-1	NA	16	CASSLAVDRLIYGYTF	TGCGCCAGCAGCTTGGCCGTGGACCGTCTTATCTATGGCTACACCTTC
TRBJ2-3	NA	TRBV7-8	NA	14	CASSPLWGTDTQYF	TGTGCCAGCAGCCCTCTGTGGGGCACAGATACGCAGTATTTT
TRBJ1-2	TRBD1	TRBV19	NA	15	CASSPWTGYDYGYTF	TGTGCCAGTAGCCCCTGGACAGGGTATGACTATGGCTACACCTTC
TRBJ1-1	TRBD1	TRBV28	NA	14	CASSSGQWNTEAFF	TGTGCCAGCAGTTCGGGACAGTGGAACACTGAAGCTTTCTTT
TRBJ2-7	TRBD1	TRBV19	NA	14	CASSIWTGEYEQYF	TGTGCCAGTAGTATTTGGACAGGGGAGTACGAGCAGTACTTC
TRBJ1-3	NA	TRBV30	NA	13	CAASGVPGNTIYF	TGTGCCGCCTCAGGGGTACCCGGAAACACCATATATTTT
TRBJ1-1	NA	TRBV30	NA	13	CAWSVQVVGEAFF	TGTGCCTGGAGTGTGCAGGTCGTAGGTGAAGCTTTCTTT
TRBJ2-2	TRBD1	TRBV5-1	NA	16	CASSLTRTGNTGELFF	TGCGCCAGCAGCTTGACCAGGACAGGGAACACCGGGGAGCTGTTTTTT
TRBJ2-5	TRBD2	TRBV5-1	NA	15	CASSFSSGGLETQYF	TGCGCCAGCAGCTTTTCTAGCGGGGGGTTAGAGACCCAGTACTTC
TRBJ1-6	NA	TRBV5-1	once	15	CASSLVRTANSPLHF	TGCGCCAGCAGCTTGGTGAGGACAGCTAATTCACCCCTCCACTTT
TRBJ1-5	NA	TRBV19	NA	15	CASDIGFNSNQPQHF	TGTGCCAGTGATATAGGGTTTAATAGCAATCAGCCCCAGCATTTT
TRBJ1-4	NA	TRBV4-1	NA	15	CASSQDDRSNEKLFF	TGCGCCAGCAGCCAAGATGACAGATCTAATGAAAAACTGTTTTTT
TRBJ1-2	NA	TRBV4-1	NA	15	CASSQEVPANYGYTF	TGCGCCAGCAGCCAAGAGGTTCCAGCTAACTATGGCTACACCTTC
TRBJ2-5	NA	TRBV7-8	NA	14	CASSLGAKTETQYF	TGTGCCAGCAGCTTAGGGGCCAAGACGGAGACCCAGTACTTC